Listed below are T cell receptor beta chains from one sample, sequenced in a study of cytomegalovirus exposure and HLA in healthy donors. Profiling relied on immunoSEQ multiplex PCR, and the TCRdb table lists in-frame clones only, not all of them. The data show about 260,000 clones, 84% seen once. The specimen was PBMCs. The receptors were sampled from a woman in her thirties or forties in good health and CMV-seropositive. The CDR3 runs from the conserved cysteine through the conserved F or W. Each record gives: J gene, V gene, CDR3 protein.

>.|TRBV13
CASSTPHRDTGAYEQYF
>TRBJ2-2|TRBV7-3
CASSTYMGELFF
>TRBJ2-1|TRBV6-6
CASREREVYNEQFF
>TRBJ2-2|TRBV30
CAFYRSGELFF
>TRBJ1-2|TRBV28
CASRGTGGHYGYTF
>TRBJ1-1|TRBV15
CATSRDFGLQDTEAFF
>TRBJ2-3|TRBV28
CASSPHRGQSPTQYF
>TRBJ2-2|TRBV5-1
CASSLEGTSSTGELFF
>TRBJ1-2|TRBV10-2
CASSETEYGYTF
>TRBJ2-1|TRBV29-1
CSASLAGVGEQFF
>TRBJ2-3|TRBV5-6
CASSLAVTDTQYF
>TRBJ1-2|TRBV29-1
CSGLTGGLYGYTF
>TRBJ2-4|TRBV2
CASSMDRERNIQYF
>TRBJ2-7|TRBV16
CASSPDRVYEQYF
>TRBJ1-1|TRBV30
CAWSPPLGQVNTEAFF
>TRBJ2-1|TRBV2
CASSGTSGARGEFF
>TRBJ1-5|TRBV9
CASSVTDGQPQHF
>TRBJ2-2|TRBV7-3
CASSGKTGGTGELFF
>TRBJ1-2|TRBV29-1
CSVETNSYNYGYTF